These 2 T cell receptor beta chains share one sample of origin, sequenced in a study of shared T cell receptors in the human thymus (dated by TCRdb to 2020 to 2022). The library relied on the immunoSEQ multiplex PCR assay. The table was pulled from immuneACCESS by TCRdb, which kept in-frame rearrangements only. Such tables lose some clones; where checked, under half of the loss comes from unresolved V genes, and the rest has no known cause. The sample table holds 540,000 or so clones, of which approximately 78% were seen once. The top ten hold 0.01% to 0.015% of the sample. The same data also contributed to another study, on human thymus T cells.

The sample consisted of thymocytes. The receptors derive from a boy under two years old with a congenital heart defect. Donor details come from another sample of the same person, matched by shared clones.

The chain joins TRBV6-1 to TRBJ2-5, with 8 bases matching TRBD1. Trimming cost V 2 bases and J 2 bases; bases outside gene matches: 4. The CDR3 runs to 15 residues. Germline assignment: CDR1 MNHNS and CDR2 SASEGT. The CDR3 nucleotides read TGTGCCAGCAGTGAACCCAGGGGGCGTCAAGAGACCCAGTACTTC. It is translated as CASSEPRGRQETQYF.

The rearrangement links TRBV30 to TRBJ1-5; TRBD1 matches 8 bases. This CDR3 has 15 residues. V lost 3 bases and J lost 4; bases outside the gene matches: 8. In germline, CDR1 is GTSNPN, CDR2 SVGIG (reference sequence). CDR3 region: CAWSPGRGRNQPQHF. For the CDR3, the DNA is TGTGCCTGGAGCCCCGGCAGGGGGCGGAATCAGCCCCAGCATTTT.